One sample yielded the 7 T cell receptor beta chains listed below, sequenced in a study of shared clonotypes between healthy human individuals. Using immunoSEQ multiplex PCR, the repertoire was profiled, and TCRdb retains in-frame clones only, with some absent. The table shows roughly 2.5 million clones, with 85% to 95% occurring only once. The sample comprised naive CD4+ T cells sorted from blood. The subset here: CD45RA+ positively selected. The receptor set was obtained from a man in his late teens or twenties in good health.

The rearrangement joins TRBV9 to TRBJ2-6; 10 bases map to TRBD1. This CDR3 comprises 17 residues. Germline V lookup: CDR1 SGDLS, CDR2 YYNGEE. V gave up 4 bases and J gave up 2 bases; unmatched junction bases: 6. DNA for the CDR3: TGTGCCAGCAGCTCAACCGGGACAGGGGCTGGGGCCAACGTCCTGACTTTC. This translates into CASSSTGTGAGANVLTF.

A note on this clone: Distinct nucleotide sequences in the sample also encode this CDR3. The rearrangement joins TRBV28 to TRBJ1-6; D is uncertain. With 2 bases removed from V and 8 bases from J, the gap between germline ends came to 4 bases. Germline lookup yields CDR1 MDHEN and CDR2 SYDVKM. The CDR3 contains 12 residues. CDR3 bases: TGTGCCAGCAGTTTAGCCTATTCACCCCTCCACTTT. Translation: CASSLAYSPLHF.

The rearrangement joins TRBV28 to TRBJ2-5, with 7 bases identical to TRBD2. The germline V gene encodes CDR1 MDHEN and CDR2 SYDVKM. V was clipped by 1 base and J by 3 bases; unmatched bases: 11. This CDR3 has 17 amino acids. CDR3: CASSLSLSASGEETQYF. The CDR3 DNA follows: TGTGCCAGCAGTTTATCTCTTTCCGCTAGCGGAGAAGAGACCCAGTACTTC.

Only one count was recorded for this clone. The junction departs from the called germline gene at one end, perhaps through a read error. The CDR3 reads CSVKDRGIYNEQFF. The CDR3 coding sequence is TGCAGCGTTAAAGACAGGGGGATCTACAATGAGCAGTTCTTC. The chain carries TRBV29-1 and TRBJ2-1; 9 bases fit TRBD1. Germline CDR1 SQVTM, CDR2 ANQGSEA. This CDR3 is 14 amino acids long.

V and J are TRBV30 and TRBJ2-1, with TRBD1 matching 7 bases. Germline CDR1 and CDR2: GTSNPN and SVGIG (reference sequence). The CDR3 sequence is 11 residues long. V gave up 2 bases and J gave up 14 bases; unmatched junction bases: 6. DNA of the CDR3: TGTGCCTGGAGTCCGGGACAGACAAAGTTCTTC. This sequence encodes CAWSPGQTKFF.

The chain couples TRBV5-6 to TRBJ2-3; 11 bases line up with TRBD2. V trimming: 0 bases; J trimming: 0 bases; junction bases outside the gene matches: 3. The V gene's germline CDR1 is SGHDT and CDR2 YYEEEE. The CDR3 length is 17 residues. The CDR3 spells CASSLAGTSGSTDTQYF. CDR3 DNA: TGTGCCAGCAGCTTGGCCGGGACTAGCGGAAGCACAGATACGCAGTATTTT.

The genes are TRBV10-3 and TRBJ2-1, with D possibly matching TRBD2 (7 bases). Germline V gene data show CDR1 as ENHRY and CDR2 as SYGVKD. V lost 6 bases, J lost 7 bases, and 16 bases lay in between. CDR3 length: 14 amino acids. The CDR3 sequence: CAISGGPPENEQFF. The CDR3 region has the DNA TGTGCCATCAGCGGGGGGCCACCCGAAAATGAGCAGTTCTTC.